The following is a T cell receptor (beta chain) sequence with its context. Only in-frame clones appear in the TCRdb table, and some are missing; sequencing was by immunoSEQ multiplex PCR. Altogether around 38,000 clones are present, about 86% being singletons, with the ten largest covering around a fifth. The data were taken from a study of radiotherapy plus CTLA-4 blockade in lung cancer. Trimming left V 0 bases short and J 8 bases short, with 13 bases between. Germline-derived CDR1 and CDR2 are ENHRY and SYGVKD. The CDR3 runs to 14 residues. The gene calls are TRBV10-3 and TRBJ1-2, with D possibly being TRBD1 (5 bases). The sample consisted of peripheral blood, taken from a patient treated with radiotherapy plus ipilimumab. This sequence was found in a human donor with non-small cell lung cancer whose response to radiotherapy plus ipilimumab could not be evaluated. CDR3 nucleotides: TGTGCCATCAGTGAGTCAGAGCAGGGTAGAGGCTACACCTTC. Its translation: CAISESEQGRGYTF.